This T cell receptor (beta chain) was profiled in a study of blood T cell repertoires in COVID-19. Study background: Samples representing acute and convalescent COVID-19 were sourced from the United States, Italy and Spain. The analysed material was cDNA or gDNA that came from T cells, B-cell-depleted T cells, or PBMCs.

In the source study's methods: For nucleated cells, counts were estimated from reference gene primer amplification. TCRdb's table, derived via immunoSEQ multiplex PCR, lists solely in-frame clones and lacks some. The DNA gave D and trimming, while V, J and clone size come from that table. The sample lists under 200,000 clones; approximately 80% were seen once. The V segment lost 4 bases and the J segment 3 bases; nucleotides outside the gene matches: 9. Germline V CDR1 and CDR2: SGDLS, YYNGEE. The CDR3 is made up of 15 amino acids. The origin of this receptor is a man aged 70 or older who had recovered from COVID-19. Source material: peripheral blood. V usage is TRBV9 and J usage is TRBJ1-1; TRBD1 matches at 7 bases. CDR3 DNA sequence: TGTGCCAGCAGCTCACAGGGGCTAGGGGACACTGAAGCTTTCTTT. This encodes CASSSQGLGDTEAFF.